The source of this T cell receptor beta chain is a study of cytomegalovirus exposure and HLA in healthy donors. About the study: HLA-typed donors were the source of about 85 million unique TCRs, which an early data release held.

PCR primers comprised 60 Vbeta and 13 Jbeta primers. The protocol was immunoSEQ multiplex PCR, while the TCRdb copy is restricted to in-frame clones and leaves out a portion. In the table there are more than 140,000 clones, less than 65% of which are singletons. Germline CDR1 is GTSNPN and CDR2 is SVGIG (reference sequence). Losses at the gene ends were 1 base for V and 7 bases for J; bases not matched to a gene: 13. There are 17 residues in the CDR3. To note about this clone: Its antigen remains unknown.

Overall study findings and caveats: For most TCR beta V segments, an earlier analysis put the productive rate at about 87% or about 30% of the time. Listed as cytomegalovirus-associated were over 150 TCR beta chains. Later analysis found that TCR beta chains associated with HLA were more clonally expanded than other, equally common chains.

The source is a woman aged 25 to 39 in good health and CMV-seropositive. The chain joins TRBV30 to TRBJ2-2; 9 nucleotides match TRBD2. Sequencing was carried out using PBMCs. The CDR3 here is CAWSAVDGTSLSGELFF. In nucleotides, the CDR3 is TGTGCCTGGAGTGCCGTCGATGGGACTAGCCTTAGCGGGGAGCTGTTTTTT. The entire variable domain, with the rest obtained from reference TRBV30 and TRBJ2-2, is as follows: SQTIHQWPATLVQPVGSPLSLECTVEGTSNPNLYWYRQAAGRGLQLLFYSVGIGQISSEVPQNLSASRPQDRQFILSSKKLLLSDSGFYLCAWSAVDGTSLSGELFFGEGSRLTVL.